These T cell receptor beta chains were read from a single sample in a study of post-analysis software for immune sequencing data. TCRdb itself ran the PCR reads through MiXCR, one entry per CDR3 protein. This table holds about 540,000 distinct CDR3 sequences, 34% found once. The sample taken for sequencing was blood. Every receptor here comes from a girl aged 2-17 years with multiple sclerosis. CDR3s include the opening cysteine and the closing phenylalanine or tryptophan. Fields, in order: D gene, V gene, J gene, clone size, CDR3 length, CDR3 protein, CDR3 DNA. A D gene is named only where the DNA matches it firmly. Clone size is given for some rows only: seen once, a few or many times, or a class if the clone is expanded.

TRBD2	TRBV5-1	TRBJ2-3	-	16	CASSQGGSGVQDTQYF	TGCGCCAGCAGCCAGGGAGGTAGCGGGGTTCAAGATACGCAGTATTTT
-	TRBV27	TRBJ1-2	few	14	CASSVSGNNYGYTF	TGTGCCAGCAGTGTCTCCGGGAACAACTATGGCTACACCTTC
TRBD1	TRBV6-5	TRBJ1-4	few	16	CASSYSVQGEGEKLFF	TGTGCCAGCAGTTACTCCGTACAGGGGGAAGGCGAAAAACTGTTTTTT
TRBD1	TRBV5-5	TRBJ1-4	few	14	CASSWDSLGEKLFF	TGTGCCAGCAGCTGGGACAGTCTTGGCGAAAAACTGTTTTTT
TRBD2	TRBV5-1	TRBJ2-1	few	15	CASSSVLAGGNEQFF	TGCGCCAGCAGTTCTGTTCTAGCGGGGGGGAATGAGCAGTTCTTC
TRBD2	TRBV12-3/TRBV12-4	TRBJ2-3	-	12	CASSPSSGAEYF	TGTGCCAGCAGCCCCTCTAGCGGGGCGGAGTATTTT
-	TRBV5-1	TRBJ2-5	many	15	CASSRQGTPQETQYF	TGCGCCAGCAGCCGTCAGGGGACACCCCAAGAGACCCAGTACTTC
-	TRBV29-1	TRBJ2-1	-	11	CSVAGFNEQFF	TGCAGCGTTGCAGGGTTCAATGAGCAGTTCTTC
-	TRBV18	TRBJ1-1	-	16	CASSQYDGYMNTEAFF	TGTGCCAGCTCACAGTACGACGGATACATGAACACTGAAGCTTTCTTT
-	TRBV6-6	TRBJ1-2	-	13	CASRNSSNYGYTF	TGTGCCAGCAGGAACAGTTCTAACTATGGCTACACCTTC
-	TRBV28	TRBJ1-6	-	17	CASSIMTSPGHNSPLHF	TGTGCCAGCAGTATCATGACTTCTCCTGGCCATAATTCACCCCTCCACTTT
-	TRBV5-5	TRBJ2-7	few	15	CASSLRQGEAYEQYF	TGTGCCAGCAGCTTGAGGCAAGGGGAGGCCTACGAGCAGTACTTC
TRBD1	TRBV6-1	TRBJ2-2	-	17	CASSHAGTGGGTGELFF	TGTGCCAGCAGCCACGCGGGGACAGGGGGCGGCACCGGGGAGCTGTTTTTT
-	TRBV6-2/TRBV6-3	TRBJ2-7	-	15	CASSYSEAVSYEQYF	TGTGCCAGCAGTTACTCGGAGGCAGTTTCCTACGAGCAGTACTTC
-	TRBV11-1	TRBJ2-3	few	15	CASSLAPRPESTQYF	TGTGCCAGCAGCTTAGCCCCTAGGCCAGAAAGTACGCAGTATTTT
-	TRBV4-2	TRBJ2-5	many	14	CASSQVGSQETQYF	TGTGCCAGCAGCCAAGTCGGCTCGCAAGAGACCCAGTACTTC
-	TRBV12-3/TRBV12-4	TRBJ2-1	many	13	CASSLIEGNEQFF	TGTGCCAGCAGCCTTATAGAGGGCAATGAGCAGTTCTTC
-	TRBV4-1	TRBJ1-3	-	17	CASSQSGMAFSGNTIYF	TGCGCCAGCAGCCAGAGCGGGATGGCCTTCTCTGGAAACACCATATATTTT
TRBD2	TRBV7-3	TRBJ2-5	-	13	CASSDGLARTQYF	TGTGCCAGCAGCGACGGACTAGCGAGAACCCAGTACTTC
-	TRBV12-5	TRBJ1-2	-	16	CASGLVKGREEYGYTF	TGTGCTAGTGGTTTGGTCAAGGGACGGGAAGAATATGGCTACACCTTC
TRBD1	TRBV20-1	TRBJ1-5	few	16	CSARDRTGYSNQPQHF	TGCAGTGCTAGAGATCGGACAGGTTATAGCAATCAGCCCCAGCATTTT
TRBD2	TRBV20-1	TRBJ2-3	-	16	CSAVVTSGAGLDTQYF	TGCAGTGCTGTCGTGACTAGCGGGGCCGGCTTAGATACGCAGTATTTT
-	TRBV7-2	TRBJ2-1	-	15	CASSLVGGLINEQFF	TGTGCCAGCAGCTTGGTGGGGGGGCTAATAAATGAGCAGTTCTTC
TRBD1	TRBV6-5	TRBJ2-7	few	15	CASSRPGQGSIEQYF	TGTGCCAGCAGTCGACCGGGACAGGGGTCGATCGAGCAGTACTTC
-	TRBV29-1	TRBJ2-7	few	11	CSVVGDHEQYF	TGCAGCGTTGTAGGGGACCACGAGCAGTACTTC
-	TRBV6-5	TRBJ2-2	-	12	CASRTVTGELFF	TGTGCCAGCAGGACAGTCACCGGGGAGCTGTTTTTT
TRBD1	TRBV20-1	TRBJ1-1	-	15	CSATPRGQGDTEAFF	TGCAGTGCTACACCTAGGGGACAGGGAGACACTGAAGCTTTCTTT
TRBD1	TRBV20-1	TRBJ2-5	-	17	CSARDEDRDRDRETQYF	TGCAGTGCTAGAGATGAGGATCGGGACAGGGATCGAGAGACCCAGTACTTC
TRBD2	TRBV6-2/TRBV6-3	TRBJ2-7	-	15	CASSRLAGARYEQYF	TGTGCCAGCAGTCGACTAGCGGGAGCCCGCTACGAGCAGTACTTC
-	TRBV20-1	TRBJ2-7	once	13	CSARPGASYEQYF	TGCAGTGCTAGACCTGGGGCCAGCTACGAGCAGTACTTC
-	TRBV28	TRBJ1-2	few	12	CASSLLRYGYTF	TGTGCCAGCAGTTTATTACGGTATGGCTACACCTTC
-	TRBV7-6	TRBJ2-7	few	16	CASSLGSGPTAHEQYF	TGTGCCAGCAGCTTAGGTTCAGGGCCGACCGCCCACGAGCAGTACTTC
-	TRBV18	TRBJ2-5	-	14	CASSPSGLKETQYF	TGTGCCAGCTCACCGTCGGGACTCAAAGAGACCCAGTACTTC
-	TRBV5-5	TRBJ2-7	few	14	CASSLGHVSYEQYF	TGTGCCAGCAGCTTGGGGCACGTCTCCTACGAGCAGTACTTC
TRBD2	TRBV6-1	TRBJ2-3	-	16	CASIRYSGGVTDTQYF	TGTGCCAGCATTCGATATAGCGGGGGGGTCACAGATACGCAGTATTTT
-	TRBV3-1	TRBJ1-6	-	14	CASSQRGTDSPPHF	TGTGCCAGCAGCCAAAGGGGGACGGATTCACCCCCCCACTTT
-	TRBV29-1	TRBJ1-5	-	14	CSVAVANSNQPQHF	TGCAGCGTTGCGGTCGCTAATAGCAATCAGCCCCAGCATTTT
-	TRBV7-6	TRBJ2-7	few	15	CASSSDRGTRYEQYF	TGTGCCAGCAGCTCAGATCGGGGAACCCGTTACGAGCAGTACTTC
-	TRBV20-1	TRBJ1-1	-	15	CSARAGYRRDTEAFF	TGCAGTGCGAGAGCGGGCTATCGGAGGGACACTGAAGCTTTCTTT
-	TRBV13	TRBJ2-3	-	15	CASSTYRTSTDTQYF	TGTGCCAGCAGCACGTACAGGACTAGCACAGATACGCAGTATTTT
TRBD1	TRBV11-2	TRBJ2-1	-	15	CASSLTGGKGNEQFF	TGTGCCAGCAGCTTGACAGGGGGAAAGGGCAATGAGCAGTTCTTC
-	TRBV5-4	TRBJ1-2	-	14	CASSLGGGRNGYTF	TGTGCCAGCAGCCTGGGGGGAGGTCGGAATGGCTACACCTTC